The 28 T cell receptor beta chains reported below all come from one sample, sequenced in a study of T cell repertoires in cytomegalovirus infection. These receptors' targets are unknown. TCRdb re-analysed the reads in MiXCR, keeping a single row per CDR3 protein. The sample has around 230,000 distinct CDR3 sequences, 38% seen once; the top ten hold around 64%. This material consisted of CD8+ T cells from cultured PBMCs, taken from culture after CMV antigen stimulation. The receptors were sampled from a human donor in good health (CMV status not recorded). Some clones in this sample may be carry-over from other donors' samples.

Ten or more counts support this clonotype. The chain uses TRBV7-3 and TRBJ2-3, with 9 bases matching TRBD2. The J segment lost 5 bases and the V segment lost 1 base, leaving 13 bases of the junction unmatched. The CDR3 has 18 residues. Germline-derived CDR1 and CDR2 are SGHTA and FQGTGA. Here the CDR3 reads CASSLSVLAGGPVDTQYF. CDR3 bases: TGTGCCAGCAGCTTAAGTGTTTTGGCGGGAGGGCCGGTAGATACGCAGTATTTT.

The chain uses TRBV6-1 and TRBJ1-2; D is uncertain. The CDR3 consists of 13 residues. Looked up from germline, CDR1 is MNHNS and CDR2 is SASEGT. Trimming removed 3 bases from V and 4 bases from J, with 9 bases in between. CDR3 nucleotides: TGTGCCAGCAGTGATACAACGGGCTATGGCTACACCTTC. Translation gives CASSDTTGYGYTF.

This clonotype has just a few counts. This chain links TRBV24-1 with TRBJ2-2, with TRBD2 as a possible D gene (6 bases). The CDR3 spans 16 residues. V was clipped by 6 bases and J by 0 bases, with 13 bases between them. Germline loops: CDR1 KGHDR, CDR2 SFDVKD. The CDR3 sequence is CATSRRGGTNTGELFF. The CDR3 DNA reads TGTGCCACCAGTCGAAGGGGCGGGACGAACACCGGGGAGCTGTTTTTT.

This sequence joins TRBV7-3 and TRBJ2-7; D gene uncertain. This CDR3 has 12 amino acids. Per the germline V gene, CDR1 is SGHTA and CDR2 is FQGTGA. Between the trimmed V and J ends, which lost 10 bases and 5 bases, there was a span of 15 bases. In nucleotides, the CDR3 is TGTGCCACCGGACCGGCCCGCAACGAGCAGTACTTC. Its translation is CATGPARNEQYF.

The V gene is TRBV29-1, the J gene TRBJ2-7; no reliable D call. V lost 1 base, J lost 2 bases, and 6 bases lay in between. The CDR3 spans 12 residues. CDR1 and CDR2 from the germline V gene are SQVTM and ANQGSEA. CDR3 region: CSVEVGTYEQYF. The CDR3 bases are TGCAGCGTTGAAGTCGGTACCTACGAGCAGTACTTC.

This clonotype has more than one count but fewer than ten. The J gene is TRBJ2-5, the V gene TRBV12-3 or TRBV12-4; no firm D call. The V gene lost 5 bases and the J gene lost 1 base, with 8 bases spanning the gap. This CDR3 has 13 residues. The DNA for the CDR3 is TGTGCCAGCAGTCTGGTCCCCCAAGAGACCCAGTACTTC. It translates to CASSLVPQETQYF.

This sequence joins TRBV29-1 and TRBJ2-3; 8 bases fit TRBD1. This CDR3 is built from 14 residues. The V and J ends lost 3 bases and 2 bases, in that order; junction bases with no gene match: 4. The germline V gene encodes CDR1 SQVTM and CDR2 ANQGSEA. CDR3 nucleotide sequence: TGCAGCGTTGATAACAGGGGGGTCACAGATACGCAGTATTTT. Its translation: CSVDNRGVTDTQYF.

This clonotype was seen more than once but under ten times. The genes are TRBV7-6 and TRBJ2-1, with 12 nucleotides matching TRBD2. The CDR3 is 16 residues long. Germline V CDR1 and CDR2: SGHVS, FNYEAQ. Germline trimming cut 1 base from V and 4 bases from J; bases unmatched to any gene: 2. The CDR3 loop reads CASSLGTSGAYNEQFF. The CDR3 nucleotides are TGTGCCAGCAGCTTAGGGACTAGCGGGGCTTACAATGAGCAGTTCTTC. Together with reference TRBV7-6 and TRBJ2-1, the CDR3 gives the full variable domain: GAGVSQSPRYKVTKRGQDVALRCDPISGHVSLYWYRQALGQGPEFLTYFNYEAQQDKSGLPNDRFSAERPEGSISTLTIQRTEQRDSAMYRCASSLGTSGAYNEQFFGPGTRLTVL.

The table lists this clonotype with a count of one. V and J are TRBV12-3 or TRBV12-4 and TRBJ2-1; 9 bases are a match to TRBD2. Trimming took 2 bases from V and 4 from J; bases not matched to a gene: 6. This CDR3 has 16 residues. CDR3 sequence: CASSLWAGGTYNEQFF. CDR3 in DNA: TGTGCCAGCAGTTTATGGGCGGGGGGGACATACAATGAGCAGTTCTTC.

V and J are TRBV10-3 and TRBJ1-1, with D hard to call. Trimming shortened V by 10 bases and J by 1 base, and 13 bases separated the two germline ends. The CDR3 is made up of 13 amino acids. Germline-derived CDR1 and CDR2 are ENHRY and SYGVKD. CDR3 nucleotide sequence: TGTGCCACCCTTGGACCGAGGAACACTGAAGCTTTCTTT. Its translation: CATLGPRNTEAFF.

CDR3 nucleotide sequence: TGTGCCAGCAGCTTAGCGAGGGGTCGGAGCTACACCTTC. This codes for CASSLARGRSYTF. V gene TRBV7-2 combines with J gene TRBJ1-2; D perhaps matches TRBD1 (5 bases). Trimming pared 0 bases from V and 9 bases from J, leaving 11 bases between. This CDR3 contains 13 residues. Germline V lookup: CDR1 SGHTA, CDR2 FQGNSA.

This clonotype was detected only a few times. The CDR3 region has the DNA TGTGCCAGCGCTAGCGGGGGCTCCTACGAGCAGTACTTC. Amino acid sequence: CASASGGSYEQYF. The rearrangement joins TRBV7-8 to TRBJ2-7; TRBD2 matches at 10 bases. The CDR3 consists of 13 residues. The germline gives CDR1 SGHVS, CDR2 FQNEAQ. V lost 8 bases and J lost 0; bases outside the gene matches: 1.

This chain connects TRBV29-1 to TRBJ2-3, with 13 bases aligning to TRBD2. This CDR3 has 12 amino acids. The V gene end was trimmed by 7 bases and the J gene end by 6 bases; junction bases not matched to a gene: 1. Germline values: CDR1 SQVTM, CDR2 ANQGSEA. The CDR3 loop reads CSAGLAGDTQYF. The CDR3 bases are TGCAGCGCGGGACTAGCGGGGGATACGCAGTATTTT.

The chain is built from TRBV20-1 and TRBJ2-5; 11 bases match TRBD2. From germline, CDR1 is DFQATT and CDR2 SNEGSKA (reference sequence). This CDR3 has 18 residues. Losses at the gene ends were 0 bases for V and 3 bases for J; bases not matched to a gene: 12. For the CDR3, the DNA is TGCAGTGCTAGAGATCTCTTAGCGGGAGGGCCGCTAGAAGAGACCCAGTACTTC. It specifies CSARDLLAGGPLEETQYF.

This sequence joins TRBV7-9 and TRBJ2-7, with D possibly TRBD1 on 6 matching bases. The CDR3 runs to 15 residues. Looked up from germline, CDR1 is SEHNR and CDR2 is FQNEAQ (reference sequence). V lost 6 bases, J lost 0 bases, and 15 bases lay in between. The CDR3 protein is CASSSWGRNSYEQYF. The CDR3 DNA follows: TGTGCCAGCAGTTCGTGGGGGCGCAACTCCTACGAGCAGTACTTC.

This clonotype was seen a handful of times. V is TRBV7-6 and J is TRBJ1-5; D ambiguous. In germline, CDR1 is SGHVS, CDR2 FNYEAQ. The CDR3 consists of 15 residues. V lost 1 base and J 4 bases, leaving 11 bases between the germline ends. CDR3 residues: CASSLDSELNQPQHF. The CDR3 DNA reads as TGTGCCAGCAGCTTAGACAGCGAACTAAATCAGCCCCAGCATTTT.

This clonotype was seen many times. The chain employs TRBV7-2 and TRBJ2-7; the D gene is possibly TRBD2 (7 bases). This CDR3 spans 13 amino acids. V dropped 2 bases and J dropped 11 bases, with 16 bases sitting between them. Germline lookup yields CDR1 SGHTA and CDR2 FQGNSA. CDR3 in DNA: TGTGCCAGCAGCTTATCCTCGGGGGGCCTAGAGTACTTC. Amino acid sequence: CASSLSSGGLEYF.

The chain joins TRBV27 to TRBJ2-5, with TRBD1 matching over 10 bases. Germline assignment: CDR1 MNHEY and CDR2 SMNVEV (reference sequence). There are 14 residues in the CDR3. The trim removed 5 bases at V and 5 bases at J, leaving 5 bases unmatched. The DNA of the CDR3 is TGTGCCAGCAGTGGGACAGGGGTGAGGGAGACCCAGTACTTC. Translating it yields CASSGTGVRETQYF.

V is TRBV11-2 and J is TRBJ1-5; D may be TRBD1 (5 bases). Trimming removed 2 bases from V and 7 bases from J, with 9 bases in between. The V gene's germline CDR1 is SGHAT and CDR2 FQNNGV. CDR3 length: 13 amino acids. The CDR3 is CASSLSREQPQHF. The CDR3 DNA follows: TGTGCCAGCAGCTTATCCAGGGAGCAGCCCCAGCATTTT.

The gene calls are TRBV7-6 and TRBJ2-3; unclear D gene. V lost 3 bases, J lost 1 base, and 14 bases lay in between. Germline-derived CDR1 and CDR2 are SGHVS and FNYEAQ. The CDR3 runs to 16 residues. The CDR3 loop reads CASSFGLDWGTDTQYF. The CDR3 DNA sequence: TGTGCCAGCAGCTTTGGCCTTGACTGGGGCACAGATACGCAGTATTTT.

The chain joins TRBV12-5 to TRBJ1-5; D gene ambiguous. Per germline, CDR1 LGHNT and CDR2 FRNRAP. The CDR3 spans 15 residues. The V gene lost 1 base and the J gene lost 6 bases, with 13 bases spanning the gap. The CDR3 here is CASGLGGFGRQPQHF. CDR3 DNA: TGTGCTAGTGGTTTGGGGGGATTTGGGCGTCAGCCCCAGCATTTT. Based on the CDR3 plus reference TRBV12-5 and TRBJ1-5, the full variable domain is DARVTQTPRHKVTEMGQEVTMRCQPILGHNTVFWYRQTMMQGLELLAYFRNRAPLDDSGMPKDRFSAEMPDATLATLKIQPSEPRDSAVYFCASGLGGFGRQPQHFGDGTRLSIL.

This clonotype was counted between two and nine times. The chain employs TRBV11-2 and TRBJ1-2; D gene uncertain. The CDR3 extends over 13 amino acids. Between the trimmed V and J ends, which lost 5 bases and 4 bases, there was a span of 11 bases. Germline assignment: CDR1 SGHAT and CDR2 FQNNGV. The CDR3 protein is CASSPRTGYGYTF. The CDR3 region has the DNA TGTGCCAGCAGCCCGCGGACGGGCTATGGCTACACCTTC.

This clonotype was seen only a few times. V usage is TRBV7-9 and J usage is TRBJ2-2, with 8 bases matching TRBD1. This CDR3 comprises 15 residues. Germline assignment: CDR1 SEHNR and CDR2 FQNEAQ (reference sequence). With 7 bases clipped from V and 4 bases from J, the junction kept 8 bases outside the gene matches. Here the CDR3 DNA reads TGTGCCAGCACGGGACAGGCCGCAGGCACCGGGGAGCTGTTTTTT. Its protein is CASTGQAAGTGELFF.

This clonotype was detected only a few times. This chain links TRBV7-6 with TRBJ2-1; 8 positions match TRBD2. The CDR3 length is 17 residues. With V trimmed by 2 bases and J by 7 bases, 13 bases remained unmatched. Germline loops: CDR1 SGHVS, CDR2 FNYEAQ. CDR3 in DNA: TGTGCCAGCAGCTTAAAGGGGTCGGGAGGGCCGGTAAATGAGCAGTTCTTC. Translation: CASSLKGSGGPVNEQFF.

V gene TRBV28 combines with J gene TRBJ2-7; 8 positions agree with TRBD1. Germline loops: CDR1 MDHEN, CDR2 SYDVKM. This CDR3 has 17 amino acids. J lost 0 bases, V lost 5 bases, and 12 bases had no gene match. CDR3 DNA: TGTGCCAGCAGTCCCCTCGAGACAGGGGCCAGCTCCTACGAGCAGTACTTC. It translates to CASSPLETGASSYEQYF.

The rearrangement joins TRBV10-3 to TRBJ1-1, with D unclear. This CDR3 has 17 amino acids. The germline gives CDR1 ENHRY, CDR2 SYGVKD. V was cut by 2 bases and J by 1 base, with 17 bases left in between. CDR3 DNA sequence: TGTGCCATCAGTGAGGACGTATACACCCGGGAGAACACTGAAGCTTTCTTT. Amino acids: CAISEDVYTRENTEAFF.

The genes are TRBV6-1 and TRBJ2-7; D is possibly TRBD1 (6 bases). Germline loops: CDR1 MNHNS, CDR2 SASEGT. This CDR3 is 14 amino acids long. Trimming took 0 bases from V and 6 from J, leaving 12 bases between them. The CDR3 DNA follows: TGTGCCAGCAGTGAAGCGGGACAAGTTGGCGAGCAGTACTTC. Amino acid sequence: CASSEAGQVGEQYF.

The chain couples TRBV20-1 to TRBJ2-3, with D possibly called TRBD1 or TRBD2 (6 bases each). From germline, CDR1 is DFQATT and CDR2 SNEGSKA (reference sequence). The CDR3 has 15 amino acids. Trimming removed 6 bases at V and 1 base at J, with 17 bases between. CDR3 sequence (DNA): TGCAGTGCCAGTTGGGGGGCCGTGGGCACAGATACGCAGTATTTT. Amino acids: CSASWGAVGTDTQYF.